The 17 T cell receptor beta chains listed next were all sequenced from one sample in a study of cytomegalovirus exposure and HLA in healthy donors. PCR amplification relied on 60 Vbeta primers (plus 13 Jbeta primers). TCRdb's table, derived via immunoSEQ multiplex PCR, lists solely in-frame clones and lacks some. The sample gives 150,000 to 200,000 clones, roughly 74% of which show up once; 1.5% to 2% is in the top ten. Sequenced input: PBMCs. All receptors derive from a woman in her 30s in good health and CMV-seronegative.

This clone showed up just once. V is TRBV19 and J is TRBJ2-2; TRBD1 matches at 7 bases. The V gene end was trimmed by 4 bases and the J gene end by 2 bases; junction bases not matched to a gene: 7. Germline V gives CDR1 LNHDA, CDR2 SQIVND (reference sequence). CDR3 size: 16 residues. CDR3 nucleotide sequence: TGTGCCAGTAGTACCCGGACAGGCTTTAACACCGGGGAGCTGTTTTTT. Residues: CASSTRTGFNTGELFF.

The chain links TRBV18 to TRBJ1-1; D remains unclear. Looked up from germline, CDR1 is KGHSH and CDR2 is LQKENI. The CDR3 covers 14 residues. Trimming removed 6 bases at V and 4 bases at J, with 15 bases between. CDR3 bases: TGTGCCAGCTCCCGGGAAGGGAGGGTCACTGAAGCTTTCTTT. Amino acids: CASSREGRVTEAFF.

J is TRBJ1-2 and V is TRBV2; D is ambiguous. The length of the CDR3 is 13 residues. Trimming pared 5 bases from V and 4 bases from J, leaving 11 bases between. Germline V lookup: CDR1 SNHLY, CDR2 FYNNEI. The CDR3 spells CASSRTPAYGYTF. The DNA of the CDR3 is TGTGCCAGCAGTCGGACTCCGGCCTATGGCTACACCTTC.

Only a few counts were recorded for this clone. At the DNA level, this CDR3 is encoded by other sequences in the same sample as well. The chain joins TRBV5-1 to TRBJ1-4; no firm D call. The germline V gene has CDR1 SGHRS and CDR2 YFSETQ. This CDR3 is 15 amino acids long. V lost 4 bases to trimming and J lost 0 bases, with 10 bases between them. The CDR3 sequence is CASSPGGSTNEKLFF. The CDR3 DNA reads TGCGCCAGCAGCCCCGGAGGTTCAACTAATGAAAAACTGTTTTTT.

The table lists this clone with a few counts. V gene TRBV30 combines with J gene TRBJ2-1, with a weak D call TRBD2 (6 bases). The germline CDR1 and CDR2 sequences are GTSNPN and SVGIG (reference sequence). The CDR3 spans 15 residues. V dropped 3 bases and J dropped 1 base, with 13 bases sitting between them. The CDR3 nucleotides read TGTGCCTGGAGGAGTCCCGGGACTTCCTACAATGAGCAGTTCTTC. The encoded protein is CAWRSPGTSYNEQFF.

The chain joins TRBV5-8 to TRBJ1-6; the match to TRBD1 covers 9 bases. Germline-derived CDR1 and CDR2 are SGHTS and YDEGEE. Losses at the gene ends were 4 bases for V and 7 bases for J; bases not matched to a gene: 9. The CDR3 sequence is 16 residues long. CDR3 coding DNA: TGTGCCAGCAGCCTGGACAGGGGAAGACGAAATTCACCCCTCCACTTT. Translated: CASSLDRGRRNSPLHF. Full variable domain (remainder filled in from reference TRBV5-8 and TRBJ1-6): EAGVTQSPTHLIKTRGQQATLRCSPISGHTSVYWYQQALGLGLQFLLWYDEGEERNRGNFPPRFSGRQFPNYSSELNVNALELEDSALYLCASSLDRGRRNSPLHFGNGTRLTVT.

The rearrangement links TRBV7-9 to TRBJ2-2; 8 bases match TRBD1. CDR1 SEHNR and CDR2 FQNEAQ come from the germline V gene (reference sequence). The CDR3 is 14 amino acids. Trimming at V came to 4 bases and at J to 5 bases, leaving 3 bases not matched to a gene. The DNA of the CDR3 is TGTGCCAGCAGCTCTCAGGGGGCGACCGGGGAGCTGTTTTTT. Translation gives CASSSQGATGELFF.

This chain links TRBV9 with TRBJ2-5; a weak D match, TRBD1 (5 bases). The germline V gene has CDR1 SGDLS and CDR2 YYNGEE. CDR3 length equals 15 residues. Between the trimmed V and J ends, which lost 4 bases and 2 bases, there was a span of 15 bases. For the CDR3, the DNA is TGTGCCAGCAGCTTAGGAGACAGACTTCAAGAGACCCAGTACTTC. The encoded protein is CASSLGDRLQETQYF.

This clone showed up just once. The chain links TRBV5-1 to TRBJ1-2, with 7 bases that match TRBD1. Germline V gene sequence: CDR1 SGHRS, CDR2 YFSETQ. The CDR3 contains 16 residues. V was pared by 0 bases and J by 4 bases, with 9 bases of the junction left unmatched. CDR3: CASSLVGQGVSYGYTF. The CDR3 region has the DNA TGCGCCAGCAGCTTGGTAGGGCAGGGGGTTTCCTATGGCTACACCTTC. Full variable domain (outside the CDR3, taken from reference TRBV5-1 and TRBJ1-2): KAGVTQTPRYLIKTRGQQVTLSCSPISGHRSVSWYQQTPGQGLQFLFEYFSETQRNKGNFPGRFSGRQFSNSRSEMNVSTLELGDSALYLCASSLVGQGVSYGYTFGSGTRLTVV.

The chain links TRBV11-3 to TRBJ2-3, with a tentative D call TRBD2 (5 bases). V lost 5 bases to trimming and J lost 0 bases, with 18 bases between them. CDR3 length: 17 amino acids. Germline values: CDR1 SGHNT, CDR2 YENEEA. CDR3 amino acids: CASSDSTIALSTDTQYF. CDR3 in DNA: TGTGCCAGCAGCGACTCTACCATAGCGCTAAGCACAGATACGCAGTATTTT.

The J gene is TRBJ2-3, the V gene TRBV20-1; no reliable D call. Germline V lookup: CDR1 DFQATT, CDR2 SNEGSKA (reference sequence). The CDR3 totals 11 residues. The V end lost 3 bases, the J end lost 4 bases, and 5 bases lay between the germline ends. The chain's CDR3 is CSASLSDTQYF. DNA for the CDR3: TGCAGTGCTAGCCTTTCAGATACGCAGTATTTT.

This chain uses TRBV5-1 with TRBJ1-2, with 9 bases that match TRBD1. This CDR3 is built from 11 residues. Germline V lookup: CDR1 SGHRS, CDR2 YFSETQ. J gave up 6 bases and V 7 bases, and 1 base lay outside the gene matches. CDR3 DNA: TGCGCCAGCGGGACAGGGAATGGCTACACCTTC. This translates into CASGTGNGYTF. Supplemented by reference TRBV5-1 and TRBJ1-2, the full variable domain reads KAGVTQTPRYLIKTRGQQVTLSCSPISGHRSVSWYQQTPGQGLQFLFEYFSETQRNKGNFPGRFSGRQFSNSRSEMNVSTLELGDSALYLCASGTGNGYTFGSGTRLTVV.

V is TRBV5-4 and J is TRBJ2-3, with TRBD2 identical over 13 bases. In germline, CDR1 is SGHNT, CDR2 YYREEE (reference sequence). The J segment lost 7 bases and the V segment lost 5 bases, leaving 10 bases of the junction unmatched. This CDR3 has 16 amino acids. The CDR3: CASSSPTSGRANTQYF. Here the CDR3 DNA reads TGTGCCAGCAGTTCCCCAACTAGCGGGAGGGCCAATACGCAGTATTTT.

The rearrangement links TRBV10-3 to TRBJ2-3; D possibly corresponds to TRBD2 (6 bases). The length of the CDR3 is 13 residues. V was clipped by 8 bases and J by 2 bases, with 11 bases between them. The germline CDR1 and CDR2 sequences are ENHRY and SYGVKD. CDR3 in DNA: TGTGCCATCTGGGGCGGGGTCACAGATACGCAGTATTTT. It yields the protein CAIWGGVTDTQYF.

This clone was picked up one time. J is TRBJ1-6 and V is TRBV14; 10 nucleotides align to TRBD1. CDR3 length equals 15 residues. The germline V gene has CDR1 SGHDN and CDR2 FVKESK. V lost 6 bases to trimming and J lost 9 bases; unmatched junction nucleotides: 8. Here the CDR3 reads CASSIPGQGTSPLHF. CDR3 nucleotides: TGTGCCAGCAGTATACCGGGACAGGGGACTTCACCCCTCCACTTT.

J is TRBJ1-5 and V is TRBV2; D is perhaps TRBD1 (6 bases). V was cut by 1 base and J by 4 bases, with 11 bases left in between. The germline V gene has CDR1 SNHLY and CDR2 FYNNEI. The CDR3 has 15 amino acids. CDR3 nucleotide sequence: TGTGCCAGCAGTGAAGGGACAGTTGGAAATCAGCCCCAGCATTTT. Translating it yields CASSEGTVGNQPQHF. The full variable domain, in which reference TRBV2 and TRBJ1-5 provide the parts outside the CDR3, is EPEVTQTPSHQVTQMGQEVILRCVPISNHLYFYWYRQILGQKVEFLVSFYNNEISEKSEIFDDQFSVERPDGSNFTLKIRSTKLEDSAMYFCASSEGTVGNQPQHFGDGTRLSIL.

V gene TRBV18 combines with J gene TRBJ1-5; unclear D gene. This CDR3 has 14 residues. Germline CDR1 and CDR2: KGHSH and LQKENI. V lost 4 bases, J lost 5 bases, and 12 bases lay in between. The DNA of the CDR3 is TGTGCCAGCTCACAGGACGGAGGATATCAGCCCCAGCATTTT. It codes for CASSQDGGYQPQHF.